The T cell receptor beta chain under discussion was sequenced for a study of blood T cell repertoires in COVID-19. For the study at large: Acute and convalescent COVID-19 samples came from the United States, Italy and Spain. PBMCs, B-cell-depleted T cells, or T cells were the source of the cDNA or gDNA that made up the material.

As processed by the authors: Cell counts per sample came from amplifying reference gene primers. Generated by immunoSEQ multiplex PCR, the TCRdb table keeps only in-frame clones and is missing some. That table supplies the V and J calls and clone size; D and trimming were determined from the DNA. Altogether some 240,000 clones are present, around 85% being singletons, with the ten largest covering over 8%. Germline CDR1 reads LGHDT; CDR2 reads YNNKEL (reference sequence). With 4 bases removed from V and 3 bases from J, the gap between germline ends came to 13 bases. The CDR3 is 14 residues long. The V gene is TRBV3-1 (or the pseudogene TRBV3-2), the J gene TRBJ2-7; possible D gene TRBD2, 7 bases. The source is a woman of 80 years or more with acute or convalescent COVID-19. The specimen was peripheral blood. Written as DNA, the CDR3 is TGTGCCAGCAGCCCTAACGGGGGGCACTACGAGCAGTACTTC. Its protein product is CASSPNGGHYEQYF.